A selection of T cell receptor beta chains follows, all from one sample in a study of blood T cell repertoires in COVID-19. The protocol was immunoSEQ multiplex PCR, while the TCRdb copy is restricted to in-frame clones and leaves out a portion. There are over 200,000 clones in the sample; roughly 81% occur only once, and around 7.3% lies in the top ten. The material sequenced was peripheral blood. Receptors originate from a woman in her fifties or sixties with active or convalescent COVID-19. The CDR3 runs from the conserved cysteine through the conserved F or W. The order of the fields is CDR3 DNA, CDR3 protein, D gene, clone size, J gene, V gene. D genes are given only for firm matches. Size values are once, few and many counts, or a class for expanded clones, and some rows have none.

cdr3_nt: TGCAGCGTTGAACTCTTGGGAAACACCATATATTTT
cdr3_aa: CSVELLGNTIYF
d_call: .
clone_size: .
j_call: TRBJ1-3
v_call: TRBV29-1

cdr3_nt: TGTGCCAGCAGCTTGCGGTGGGAGGGGAACACCGGGGAGCTGTTTTTT
cdr3_aa: CASSLRWEGNTGELFF
d_call: TRBD2
clone_size: few
j_call: TRBJ2-2
v_call: TRBV7-6

cdr3_nt: TGTGCCAGCTCGAAAGGGGGCCGGGGCAGCACAGATACGCAGTATTTT
cdr3_aa: CASSKGGRGSTDTQYF
d_call: TRBD1
clone_size: .
j_call: TRBJ2-3
v_call: TRBV18

cdr3_nt: TGTGCCAGCAGCCTTTCACAGGGGGCCCTAAACTATGGCTACACCTTC
cdr3_aa: CASSLSQGALNYGYTF
d_call: TRBD1
clone_size: .
j_call: TRBJ1-2
v_call: TRBV9

cdr3_nt: TGCGCCAGCAGCTTGGGGACAGCCTTAAACACCATATATTTT
cdr3_aa: CASSLGTALNTIYF
d_call: .
clone_size: .
j_call: TRBJ1-3
v_call: TRBV5-1

cdr3_nt: TGCGCCAGCTCGTCGCCGGGGAATCAGCCCCAGCATTTT
cdr3_aa: CASSSPGNQPQHF
d_call: .
clone_size: .
j_call: TRBJ1-5
v_call: TRBV10-2

cdr3_nt: TGCGCCAGCAGCTTGGCAGGGGTCTATGGAAACACCATATATTTT
cdr3_aa: CASSLAGVYGNTIYF
d_call: .
clone_size: .
j_call: TRBJ1-3
v_call: TRBV5-1

cdr3_nt: TGTGCCAGCAGCTTGAACGACAGGGTTAGAGGGGAGCTGTTTTTT
cdr3_aa: CASSLNDRVRGELFF
d_call: TRBD1
clone_size: once
j_call: TRBJ2-2
v_call: TRBV28

cdr3_nt: TGTGCCAGCAGCCCAATTCAGGGAATCAAAAACATTCAGTACTTC
cdr3_aa: CASSPIQGIKNIQYF
d_call: .
clone_size: .
j_call: TRBJ2-4
v_call: TRBV9

cdr3_nt: TGTGCCAGCAACACACCAACGGGAACTGGGGCCAACGTCCTGACTTTC
cdr3_aa: CASNTPTGTGANVLTF
d_call: .
clone_size: .
j_call: TRBJ2-6
v_call: TRBV7-8

cdr3_nt: TGTGCCAGCAGCTTAGATTGGAGGTCCCGGGTGGAAGAGACCCAGTACTTC
cdr3_aa: CASSLDWRSRVEETQYF
d_call: .
clone_size: .
j_call: TRBJ2-5
v_call: TRBV11-2

cdr3_nt: TGCGCCAGCAGCCCAACTGGGACACACTCCTACGAGCAGTACTTC
cdr3_aa: CASSPTGTHSYEQYF
d_call: .
clone_size: .
j_call: TRBJ2-7
v_call: TRBV10-1

cdr3_nt: TGTGCCAGCAGTCCTACTTCCGGGACAAATAATTCACCCCTCCACTTT
cdr3_aa: CASSPTSGTNNSPLHF
d_call: .
clone_size: .
j_call: TRBJ1-6
v_call: TRBV7-9

cdr3_nt: TGTGCCAGCAGCTCGACAGGGTTCCAAGCTTTCTTT
cdr3_aa: CASSSTGFQAFF
d_call: TRBD1
clone_size: .
j_call: TRBJ1-1
v_call: TRBV11-3

cdr3_nt: TGTGCCAGCAGTGACAGCGATAATTCACCCCTCCACTTT
cdr3_aa: CASSDSDNSPLHF
d_call: .
clone_size: .
j_call: TRBJ1-6
v_call: TRBV6-1

cdr3_nt: TGTGCCAGCAGCCACCCATTTGCGGGAACTTTCGAGCAGTACTTC
cdr3_aa: CASSHPFAGTFEQYF
d_call: .
clone_size: .
j_call: TRBJ2-7
v_call: TRBV11-2

cdr3_nt: TGTGCCAGCAGTGACAGGGGGTCGGCTGAAGCTTTCTTT
cdr3_aa: CASSDRGSAEAFF
d_call: TRBD1
clone_size: .
j_call: TRBJ1-1
v_call: TRBV6-1

cdr3_nt: TGTGCCAGCAGTCCCCAGGGGGTGCAGCCCCAGCATTTT
cdr3_aa: CASSPQGVQPQHF
d_call: TRBD1
clone_size: large
j_call: TRBJ1-5
v_call: TRBV28

cdr3_nt: TGTGCCAGCAGCCCCCCAGGCAGGGGGGATGAAGCTTTCTTT
cdr3_aa: CASSPPGRGDEAFF
d_call: TRBD1
clone_size: .
j_call: TRBJ1-1
v_call: TRBV7-9

cdr3_nt: TGTGCCAGCAGTGGACACCTCCTAGCGACCCGCTCCTACAATGAGCAGTTCTTC
cdr3_aa: CASSGHLLATRSYNEQFF
d_call: .
clone_size: .
j_call: TRBJ2-1
v_call: TRBV6-1

cdr3_nt: TGTGCCAGCAAGTGGGGAGGTAGCAATCAGCCCCAGCATTTT
cdr3_aa: CASKWGGSNQPQHF
d_call: .
clone_size: .
j_call: TRBJ1-5
v_call: TRBV2

cdr3_nt: TGTGTAATCAAGGACTTAAGGGGCTACACCTTC
cdr3_aa: CVIKDLRGYTF
d_call: .
clone_size: .
j_call: TRBJ1-2
v_call: TRBV6-5

cdr3_nt: TGTGCCAGCAGACCCCCCCTTGCGCCTTATGGCTACACCTTC
cdr3_aa: CASRPPLAPYGYTF
d_call: .
clone_size: once
j_call: TRBJ1-2
v_call: TRBV28

cdr3_nt: TGCAGTGCTAGTCCAGCGGGGGTCTACGAGCAGTACTTC
cdr3_aa: CSASPAGVYEQYF
d_call: TRBD2
clone_size: .
j_call: TRBJ2-7
v_call: TRBV20-1

cdr3_nt: TGTGCCAGCTCACCAGTGTCGACTTACCAAGAAGTGCAGTACTTC
cdr3_aa: CASSPVSTYQEVQYF
d_call: .
clone_size: .
j_call: TRBJ2-7
v_call: TRBV18

cdr3_nt: TGTGCCAGCAGCCGATCAGCAGAGGTTAATGAAAAACTGTTTTTT
cdr3_aa: CASSRSAEVNEKLFF
d_call: .
clone_size: .
j_call: TRBJ1-4
v_call: TRBV3-1/TRBV3-2

cdr3_nt: TGTGCCAGCAGCCTTAGGGGGACAGGATATGGCTACACCTTC
cdr3_aa: CASSLRGTGYGYTF
d_call: TRBD1
clone_size: .
j_call: TRBJ1-2
v_call: TRBV7-9

cdr3_nt: TGTGCCAGCAGTTTAGACAATGGAAACACCATATATTTT
cdr3_aa: CASSLDNGNTIYF
d_call: .
clone_size: .
j_call: TRBJ1-3
v_call: TRBV12-3/TRBV12-4

cdr3_nt: TGTGCCAGCAGTTTAGATTTGCAATCCAGGTTCTTC
cdr3_aa: CASSLDLQSRFF
d_call: .
clone_size: once
j_call: TRBJ2-1
v_call: TRBV12-3/TRBV12-4

cdr3_nt: TGCGCCAGCAGCTTCTACCAAGAGACCCAGTACTTC
cdr3_aa: CASSFYQETQYF
d_call: .
clone_size: .
j_call: TRBJ2-5
v_call: TRBV5-1

cdr3_nt: TGTGCCAGCAGCTTAGAGTGGAGGGATGGCTACACCTTC
cdr3_aa: CASSLEWRDGYTF
d_call: .
clone_size: .
j_call: TRBJ1-2
v_call: TRBV7-9

cdr3_nt: TGTGCCAGCAGCGCAAGGGACAGGGGGGTAGCTAACTATGGCTACACCTTC
cdr3_aa: CASSARDRGVANYGYTF
d_call: TRBD1
clone_size: .
j_call: TRBJ1-2
v_call: TRBV11-2

cdr3_nt: TGTGCCACCAGTGATTTACCAGGGAGCACAGATACGCAGTATTTT
cdr3_aa: CATSDLPGSTDTQYF
d_call: .
clone_size: .
j_call: TRBJ2-3
v_call: TRBV24-1

cdr3_nt: TGTGCCAGCAGCACCCGAAGCGGGGGCTATGGCTACACCTTC
cdr3_aa: CASSTRSGGYGYTF
d_call: .
clone_size: many
j_call: TRBJ1-2
v_call: TRBV21-1

cdr3_nt: TGTGCCAGCAGCCTCTTAGGGGTCGGAGCTGGGGCCAACGTCCTGACTTTC
cdr3_aa: CASSLLGVGAGANVLTF
d_call: .
clone_size: .
j_call: TRBJ2-6
v_call: TRBV5-4

cdr3_nt: TGTGCCATCAGTGAACTAGCGGGAGGGATCTACGAGCAGTACTTC
cdr3_aa: CAISELAGGIYEQYF
d_call: TRBD2
clone_size: .
j_call: TRBJ2-7
v_call: TRBV10-3

cdr3_nt: TGTGCCAGCAGTCAACCGGGACTAGCGGAGGAGGAAGAGACCCAGTACTTC
cdr3_aa: CASSQPGLAEEEETQYF
d_call: TRBD2
clone_size: once
j_call: TRBJ2-5
v_call: TRBV7-2

cdr3_nt: TGTGCCAGCAGCCCCCGCGGAGGTAGCGGGAGGGTATACAATGAGCAGTTCTTC
cdr3_aa: CASSPRGGSGRVYNEQFF
d_call: TRBD2
clone_size: .
j_call: TRBJ2-1
v_call: TRBV5-4

cdr3_nt: TGCGCCAGCAGCTTGGGGGCGTGGCGGGGGGGCACAGATACGCAGTATTTT
cdr3_aa: CASSLGAWRGGTDTQYF
d_call: TRBD2
clone_size: .
j_call: TRBJ2-3
v_call: TRBV5-1

cdr3_nt: TGTGCCAGCAGCTTAGCTTTTAAAGACAGGGTCGGAATCCCCTACGAGCAGTACTTC
cdr3_aa: CASSLAFKDRVGIPYEQYF
d_call: TRBD1
clone_size: .
j_call: TRBJ2-7
v_call: TRBV11-3

cdr3_nt: TGTGCCAGCAGCCAGACGGGGGGACCGGATTCACCCCTCCACTTT
cdr3_aa: CASSQTGGPDSPLHF
d_call: .
clone_size: .
j_call: TRBJ1-6
v_call: TRBV3-1/TRBV3-2

cdr3_nt: TGTGCCAGCAGCTTTCTTCAGGTGAGCTCCTACAATGAGCAGTTCTTC
cdr3_aa: CASSFLQVSSYNEQFF
d_call: .
clone_size: few
j_call: TRBJ2-1
v_call: TRBV5-8

cdr3_nt: TGTGCCAGCAGAAGCGGGGGATCACCCCTCCACTTT
cdr3_aa: CASRSGGSPLHF
d_call: .
clone_size: once
j_call: TRBJ1-6
v_call: TRBV6-5

cdr3_nt: TGTGCCAGCAGGCCCGCACAGTTCACCGGGGAGCTGTTTTTT
cdr3_aa: CASRPAQFTGELFF
d_call: .
clone_size: .
j_call: TRBJ2-2
v_call: TRBV6-4

cdr3_nt: TGTGCCAGCAGCTTAGAGGGCGGGCAGAGAAGTAATTCACCCCTCCACTTT
cdr3_aa: CASSLEGGQRSNSPLHF
d_call: .
clone_size: .
j_call: TRBJ1-6
v_call: TRBV7-6